Sequencing of this TCR beta chain was carried out in a study of cytomegalovirus exposure and HLA in healthy donors (dated by TCRdb to 2017 to 2019). With regard to the full study: According to an earlier analysis of 587 of the donors, about 190 million T cells yielded roughly 100 million unique TCR beta sequences and approximately 280 Gb of sequence data. An early release that covered about 640 HLA-typed donors contained about 300 gigabases of sequencing data and around 80 million unique TCR sequences. The genetic ancestry cluster associated with self-reported Caucasian donors included 81% of the roughly 380 genotyped donors. The study was designed to test whether signatures of past pathogen exposure could be identified by cataloging public T cell receptors. The study used immunosequencing to profile the T cell repertoires of approximately 650 subjects and linked those repertoires to cytomegalovirus serostatus. Along with the roughly 610-subject first cohort, a separate validation cohort of over a hundred different subjects was used. To predict cytomegalovirus infection status, the study brought together high-throughput TCR immunosequencing, statistical association of individual TCRs with disease status, and machine learning. In a later analysis, previously published TCR beta repertoires from several hundred donors were re-analyzed and high-resolution HLA genotyping was added so that TCR occurrence patterns could be studied. Rather than using new phenotypic data, the later analysis identified candidate immune exposures from TCR beta sequences and from how often those sequences occurred across donors. In an earlier analysis of roughly 580 of the donors, high-throughput TCR beta sequencing was used to judge whether each TCR beta V gene segment behaved as functional or pseudogenic. Donor age, sex, ethnicity and CMV serostatus were compiled alongside the repertoire data. In a later genetic analysis, genome-wide SNP genotypes for about three fifths of the 666 donors were used, and that subset was treated as a discovery cohort. Every repertoire in the discovery cohort had been generated on one and the same sequencing platform. Both class I and class II loci were covered by HLA typing, at four-digit resolution. The number of donors typed differed by locus, with 629-630 for A, B, C, DRB1 and DQB1, roughly 520 for DQA1, 606 for DPA1, and approximately 470 for DPB1. Five DR-DQ haplotypes were treated as single units for association and clustering because of strong linkage in the cohort. On average, roughly 200,000 unique TCR beta nucleotide sequences were sequenced per donor among 398 genotyped donors of the cohort, with 15% to 20% of those sequences being non-productive. Study-level results and caveats: The authors suggested that the approach could potentially be extended to other disease states and immunological phenotypes. The cohort was sequenced for TCR beta chains only, and without alpha or paired-chain data the features that could be detected were limited. Some IMGT-functional V segments, including TRBV6-2 and TRBV6-3, could not be told apart with the 87-base-pair reads, so those segments were excluded. A later genetic analysis reported fewer N-insertions in productive TCRs among donors in an Asian-associated ancestry cluster than the roughly 650-donor mean. Most CMV-associated TCR beta chains appeared to be HLA-restricted in a later analysis, and the HLA associations seemed to be driven largely by CMV exposure. V-gene and J-gene trimming of TCR beta chains was associated with a missense DCLRE1C variant in a later genetic analysis, and the association was replicated in an independent cohort. An earlier analysis of around 600 of the donors showed that most TCR beta V segments appeared in productive rearrangements either about 90% or about 30% of the time, which broadly matched IMGT annotations. The classifier was reported to diagnose cytomegalovirus status with high specificity and sensitivity in both the original cohort and the validation cohort. A later analysis found that TCR association rates varied across HLA loci, with DRB1 alleles showing the most associated TCRs and HLA-C alleles the fewest. Presence/absence analyses assumed roughly uniform sequencing depth across donors, an assumption that may not hold. A group of highly shared sequence variants was considered likely to be a technical artifact of the sequencing pipeline. When HLA alleles, especially DR and DQ, strongly co-occurred, attributing TCR associations to individual alleles was difficult. A total of 150 to 200 TCR beta chains were listed by the study as associated with cytomegalovirus. While some public TCRs were present in many individuals, most TCR sequences turned up only very rarely across donors. In a later analysis, HLA-associated TCR beta chains were found to be more clonally expanded and to have lower generation probabilities than equally common non-associated chains. Immune exposure information for the cohort was limited to CMV serostatus. Because HLA typing was missing for some donors at each locus, association tests included only the typed subset. Correlated functional status among segregating V segments might be attributable to linkage disequilibrium, but an unknown experimental factor could not be ruled out. Approximately 18 rarely observed V segments, including chromosome 9 orphons, were excluded from the earlier analysis of about 610 of the donors because counts were too low. A further reported finding was that TCR beta sequences accurately predicted the HLA-A and HLA-B alleles for most subjects in the first cohort. In a later analysis, several top co-occurrence clusters were reported to appear linked to parvovirus B19, influenza, CMV and Epstein-Barr virus. In vitro tests confirmed that a few of the cytomegalovirus-associated TCR beta chains recognize cytomegalovirus antigens. Specific HLA alleles were associated with roughly 17,000 TCR beta sequences at a false discovery rate of 0.05 in a later analysis.

To prepare the library, the immunoSEQ multiplex PCR assay was applied. A mixture of 60 forward primers for TCR Vbeta segments and 13 reverse primers for TCR Jbeta segments was used in the multiplex PCR. The CDR3 region of rearranged TCR beta genes was amplified from genomic DNA with a multiplex PCR assay. The amplified TCR beta libraries were sequenced on the Illumina HiSeq System as 87-base-pair reads. In the paper's pipeline: A later analysis tallied around 80 million unique TCR beta chains across the 660 or so repertoires, and around 9.9 million of those chains were shared by two or more donors. A nearest-neighbor algorithm error-corrected the raw reads and collapsed the reads into unique sequences, merging closely related sequences to remove PCR and sequencing errors. Alignment of CDR3 sequences to IMGT reference sequences was used to assign V, D and J gene segments. For a sequence to be retained, a match of at least six nucleotides to both a V gene segment and a J gene segment was required. A rearrangement was called productive if the CDR3 had no stop codons and remained in frame with V and J, and every other rearrangement was called non-productive. CDR3 was defined by IMGT convention, running from the second conserved V-encoded cysteine to the conserved J-encoded phenylalanine. The earlier analysis of about 610 of the donors excluded any sequence lacking an unambiguous match to a single V gene segment. An earlier analysis of approximately 590 of the donors classified V segments as functional when productive rearrangements were above 56.7% and as segregating when the standard deviation between donors was above 5%. To diagnose cytomegalovirus status from the catalog of TCR beta chain sequences, a statistical classification framework was built. V and J gene assignment, in a later analysis, came from comparing TCR nucleotide sequences with IMGT/GENE-DB human TR gene sequences. A later analysis assigned CDR3 sequences and most-parsimonious VDJ recombination scenarios with the TCRdist pipeline. In a later analysis, each TCR beta chain was defined by its CDR3 amino acid sequence together with its V-gene family, and reads without a unique V-gene family were excluded. In a later analysis, 500 to 650 highly shared, low-generation-probability nucleotide sequences were removed to address suspected cross-contamination and a sequencing artifact. In a later analysis, a clonal expansion index was calculated for each public chain from normalized within-repertoire ranks of inferred template counts. Generation probabilities in a later analysis came from a VDJ recombination model fitted to out-of-frame rearrangements, and those results were checked against IGoR. In a later analysis, hypergeometric tests were used to score TCR-TCR, TCR-HLA and TCR-CMV co-occurrence, with a repertoire-size bias correction applied to TCR pairs. In a later analysis, false discovery rates were estimated by permuting HLA or CMV assignments 20 times. In a later analysis, co-occurring TCRs were grouped using DBSCAN, and TCRdist sequence similarity was added for clustering within HLA-allele-positive subsets. Co-occurrence clustering excluded repertoires with fewer than 30,000 or more than 120,000 public chains, plus five with anomalous nucleotide sharing. TCRdb stores this immuneACCESS table with in-frame sequences only. Part of the clones is absent; in the studies checked, under half of the shortfall reflects unresolved V genes, and no reason is known for the rest. V, J and clone size are those of that table, while D and trimming were read from the DNA. Recorded for this sample are 84,000 or so clones; roughly 79% of them occurred a single time. The ten largest make up about 1.4% of the sample.

Relative to germline, V is missing 5 bases and J is missing 8 bases, with 14 bases of the junction outside any gene match. Counted from cysteine to phenylalanine, this CDR3 has 16 amino acids. Solely the CDR3 DNA is kept, with 48 bases framed from the first base. In the germline V gene, CDR1 corresponds to SGHNT and CDR2 to YENEEA. In total, roughly 710 healthy bone marrow donors made up the cohort. All cohort members were sampled while nominally healthy, although unrecorded immune exposures were likely present. The donor was CMV seronegative and was included in the group of a few hundred seronegative cohort members. A peripheral blood sample was collected from each donor, and TCR beta sequencing was performed on peripheral blood mononuclear cells. Genomic DNA extraction from the blood cell samples was performed with the Qiagen DNeasy Blood Extraction Kit. Remarks on this clone: Which antigen it targets is not known. The record has no base qualities; no much larger clone is one base away.

Sequencing was carried out using PBMCs. The receptor's source is a male donor in good health and CMV-seronegative. The chain links TRBV11-3 with TRBJ1-4; 7 junctional bases match TRBD1. The encoded CDR3 is CASSPTGPGGVEKLFF. In nucleotide form, the sequence is TGTGCCAGCAGCCCCACCGGGCCAGGGGGTGTGGAAAAACTGTTTTTT.